This TCR beta chain was observed in a study of shared clonotypes between healthy human individuals. Study observations and caveats: Sampling used blood alone; tissue repertoires probably differ.

Worth noting for this clone: Its antigen remains unknown.

Those who donated, Caucasian adults without exception, all lived in Nashville, Tennessee. A CD45RA+ naive subset and a CD45RA-negative memory subset were split from CD4+ cells. Tens of thousands of T cell genomes, or roughly 180 ng DNA, went into the sorted-subset replicate PCRs. Libraries were prepared by immunoSEQ multiplex PCR; TCRdb keeps only in-frame clonotypes and omits some of them. Of hundreds of thousands of clones listed, about 74% are singletons. This TCR was recovered from a woman in her twenties or thirties in good health. Source material: memory CD4+ T cells sorted from blood. Subset reported: CD45RA-negative fraction.

The CDR3 DNA sequence: TGTGCCAGCAGTCCCCACGGTGTGGCTGGAAACACCATATATTTT. Its protein product is CASSPHGVAGNTIYF. The genes are TRBV6-5 and TRBJ1-3; no reliable D call. V was cut by 5 bases and J by 2 bases, with 13 bases left in between. CDR3 length equals 15 residues. In germline, CDR1 is MNHEY, CDR2 SVGAGI.